This T cell receptor beta chain was found in a study of cytomegalovirus exposure and HLA in healthy donors. The study's findings and limits: An analysis done earlier found most TCR beta V segments productive about 87% or about 30% of the time. An analysis was carried out later, and it reportedly showed fewer N-insertions in an Asian-associated ancestry cluster than the roughly 700-donor mean.

Vbeta (60) and Jbeta (13) primers were used in the PCR. The repertoire was sequenced with immunoSEQ multiplex PCR; TCRdb's copy has only in-frame clones and lacks some. The sample carries 100,000 or so clones, 69% recorded once. Germline V CDR1 and CDR2: SNHLY, FYNNEI. V lost 8 bases and J lost 7; bases outside the gene matches: 7. The CDR3 has 15 residues. Note on this clone: The target antigen is unknown.

The sequenced sample was PBMCs. The chain uses TRBV2 and TRBJ1-6; 11 bases match TRBD1. The source of this sequence is a man aged 30-40 years in good health and CMV-seronegative. The CDR3 loop is CASGGQGAQNSPLHF. In DNA, the CDR3 is TGTGCCAGCGGAGGACAGGGGGCGCAGAATTCACCCCTCCACTTT.